This entry describes one TCR beta chain. The record originates from a study of CD8 T cells in Susac syndrome. The V segment lost 2 bases and the J segment 2 bases; nucleotides outside the gene matches: 2. The CDR3 totals 15 residues. Germline values: CDR1 SGHDT, CDR2 YYEEEE. cDNA came from 0.5 to 1 ug RNA primed by random hexamers. Amplification of TCR beta CDR3 was carried out by immunoSEQ multiplex PCR, which covered 54 Vbeta and 13 Jbeta segments. TCRdb independently ran MiXCR on the immunoSEQ multiplex PCR reads; one entry per CDR3 protein. This sample yields some 160,000 distinct CDR3 sequences, of which 94% are seen a single time; approximately 0.11% belongs to the top ten.

This chain joins TRBV5-6 and TRBJ2-3; 10 positions agree with TRBD1. The sequence was obtained from a human donor with Susac syndrome. The sequenced sample consisted of CD4+ T cells from PBMCs. Here the CDR3 DNA reads TGTGCCAGCAGCTTCGGGACAGGGGCCACAGATACGCAGTATTTT. This sequence encodes CASSFGTGATDTQYF.